This TCR beta chain was found in a study of blood T cell repertoires in COVID-19. Study details: Researchers got acute and convalescent COVID-19 samples from the United States, Italy and Spain. The analysed material was cDNA or gDNA that came from T cells, B-cell-depleted T cells, or PBMCs.

TCRdb's table, derived via immunoSEQ multiplex PCR, lists solely in-frame clones and lacks some. The data show 200,000 to 250,000 clones, roughly 90% seen once. The study recruited exposed participants who had met a COVID-19 case within 2 weeks before entry. The V gene lost 0 bases and the J gene lost 2 bases, with 5 bases spanning the gap. The germline V gene has CDR1 MNHEY and CDR2 SVGAGI. The CDR3 spans 13 residues. This clone has a single count. This receptor was obtained from a man in his thirties or forties who had been exposed to COVID-19. The gene calls are TRBV6-5 and TRBJ2-7, with D possibly matching TRBD2 (5 bases). The sequencing input was PBMCs or T cells enriched from blood (not recorded which). This CDR3 reads CASSYSGAYEQYF. For the CDR3, the DNA is TGTGCCAGCAGTTACTCGGGAGCCTACGAGCAGTACTTC.